These 19 T cell receptor beta chains were all obtained from the same sample, sequenced in a study of blood T cell repertoires in COVID-19 (dated by TCRdb to 2018 to 2021). Library construction relied on the immunoSEQ multiplex PCR assay. Here the immuneACCESS table is served through TCRdb, limited to in-frame sequences with V and J called. Missing clones are a known gap in these copies; in checked studies unresolved V genes cover under half, and the rest lacks a known reason. Present in this sample are 200,000 to 300,000 clones, 83% of which were seen just once. Of the sample, more than 5.5% falls within the top ten clones. The material sequenced was peripheral blood. These receptors came from a human donor in a cohort sampled during active COVID-19.

The V and J genes are TRBV7-3 and TRBJ1-5; 8 nucleotides line up with TRBD1. The CDR3 length is 15 residues. The J segment lost 2 bases and the V segment lost 0 bases, leaving 0 bases of the junction unmatched. Germline CDR1 reads SGHTA; CDR2 reads FQGTGA. As DNA, the CDR3 is TGTGCCAGCAGCTTAACGGGACAGGGCAATCAGCCCCAGCATTTT. Translation gives CASSLTGQGNQPQHF.

The chain uses TRBV5-5 and TRBJ2-7; TRBD2 agrees at 9 bases. Trimming took 0 bases from V and 5 from J; bases not matched to a gene: 3. CDR3 length: 14 residues. Germline V gene lookup returns CDR1 SGHKS and CDR2 YYEKEE (reference sequence). The CDR3 reads CASSLGGRANEQYF. The CDR3 nucleotides are TGTGCCAGCAGCTTGGGCGGGAGGGCCAACGAGCAGTACTTC. The variable domain in full, completed from reference TRBV5-5 and TRBJ2-7, reads DAGVTQSPTHLIKTRGQQVTLRCSPISGHKSVSWYQQVLGQGPQFIFQYYEKEERGRGNFPDRFSARQFPNYSSELNVNALLLGDSALYLCASSLGGRANEQYFGPGTRLTVT.

The chain couples TRBV11-1 to TRBJ2-3; possibly TRBD1 for D (6 bases). The CDR3 is made up of 13 amino acids. The V and J ends lost 5 bases and 6 bases respectively, with 12 bases between them. Germline CDR1 reads SGHAT; CDR2 reads FQDESV (reference sequence). For the CDR3, the DNA is TGTGCCAGCAGCCATGACCAGGGGGATACGCAGTATTTT. It yields the protein CASSHDQGDTQYF.

The chain has TRBV29-1 and TRBJ2-1; 7 nucleotides match TRBD1. The trim removed 3 bases at V and 7 bases at J, leaving 0 bases unmatched. The V gene's germline CDR1 is SQVTM and CDR2 ANQGSEA. This CDR3 has 11 residues. The CDR3 region has the DNA TGCAGCGTTGACAGGGGGAATGAGCAGTTCTTC. Translation: CSVDRGNEQFF.

This chain links TRBV12-5 with TRBJ2-5; maybe TRBD2 (6 bases). The CDR3 is made up of 16 amino acids. The germline V gene encodes CDR1 LGHNT and CDR2 FRNRAP. Trimming stripped 4 bases from V and 3 bases from J, with 18 bases between. In nucleotides, the CDR3 is TGTGCTAGTGGTTGGGGTGGTTTGGGAGGAGAAGAGACCCAGTACTTC. It is translated as CASGWGGLGGEETQYF.

The chain joins TRBV29-1 to TRBJ2-7; D might be TRBD1 (7 bases). The CDR3 is 11 residues long. The germline V gene encodes CDR1 SQVTM and CDR2 ANQGSEA. V lost 7 bases to trimming and J lost 7 bases, with 14 bases between them. CDR3 loop: CSATTGREQYF. CDR3 coding DNA: TGCAGCGCCACGACAGGGAGGGAGCAGTACTTC.

The gene calls are TRBV5-1 and TRBJ2-7; 8 nucleotides match TRBD1. The CDR3 length is 19 residues. Looked up from germline, CDR1 is SGHRS and CDR2 is YFSETQ. V was clipped by 1 base and J by 1 base; unmatched bases: 16. In DNA form, the CDR3 reads TGCGCCAGCAGCTTGCCGTATCAGGGGGCTTTGTCAGGGTCCTACGAGCAGTACTTC. Its protein product is CASSLPYQGALSGSYEQYF.

The chain has TRBV6-1 and TRBJ1-2; the match to TRBD1 covers 11 bases. This CDR3 comprises 15 residues. Germline trimming cut 2 bases from V and 4 bases from J; bases unmatched to any gene: 3. Germline lookup yields CDR1 MNHNS and CDR2 SASEGT. The DNA for the CDR3 is TGTGCCAGCAGTGAACGGACAGGGGGCGGCTATGGCTACACCTTC. Translation: CASSERTGGGYGYTF.

This clone was detected a few times. CDR3 sequence (DNA): TGCGCCAGCAGCTCAACGGACAGGTCAATCTATGGCTACACCTTC. It codes for CASSSTDRSIYGYTF. The genes are TRBV5-1 and TRBJ1-2; 7 bases are a match to TRBD1. The CDR3 is 15 residues long. Trimming removed 3 bases from V and 4 bases from J; junction bases left unmatched: 9. The germline gives CDR1 SGHRS, CDR2 YFSETQ.

This clone was detected only a few times. The chain joins TRBV2 to TRBJ1-1; D gene uncertain. With 4 bases removed from V and 1 base from J, the gap between germline ends came to 10 bases. This CDR3 has 14 amino acids. Germline-derived CDR1 and CDR2 are SNHLY and FYNNEI. CDR3 region: CASSVRSANTEAFF. The CDR3 nucleotides are TGTGCCAGCAGTGTGAGGTCCGCGAACACTGAAGCTTTCTTT. Combining the CDR3 with reference TRBV2 and TRBJ1-1 gives the whole variable domain EPEVTQTPSHQVTQMGQEVILRCVPISNHLYFYWYRQILGQKVEFLVSFYNNEISEKSEIFDDQFSVERPDGSNFTLKIRSTKLEDSAMYFCASSVRSANTEAFFGQGTRLTVV.

J is TRBJ1-2 and V is TRBV18, with 9 nucleotides matching TRBD1. The CDR3 runs 15 residues. Trimming took 4 bases from V and 0 from J; bases not matched to a gene: 3. Per germline, CDR1 KGHSH and CDR2 LQKENI. The CDR3 DNA follows: TGTGCCAGCTCACTGGGGACAGGGTCTAACTATGGCTACACCTTC. Its translation: CASSLGTGSNYGYTF.

This clone has only a few counts. The chain couples TRBV10-1 to TRBJ2-7, with D possibly TRBD2 on 5 matching bases. Per the germline V gene, CDR1 is WNHNN and CDR2 is SYGVQD (reference sequence). This CDR3 is built from 12 residues. V lost 5 bases and J lost 3, with 8 bases in between. The CDR3 DNA is TGCGCCAGCAGTAGCGGCTTCTACGAGCAGTACTTC. Translation: CASSSGFYEQYF.

This clone is a singleton in its sample. The chain employs TRBV7-2 and TRBJ1-1, with 8 bases identical to TRBD1. Germline values: CDR1 SGHTA, CDR2 FQGNSA. CDR3 length: 12 amino acids. Losses at the gene ends were 6 bases for V and 7 bases for J; bases not matched to a gene: 4. The CDR3 region has the DNA TGTGCCAGCAGTCAGGGGGCCTTTGAAGCTTTCTTT. Its protein product is CASSQGAFEAFF.

The V gene is TRBV27, the J gene TRBJ2-1; 8 bases are shared with TRBD1. The germline CDR1 and CDR2 sequences are MNHEY and SMNVEV (reference sequence). V shed 6 bases and J 3 bases; nucleotides not matched to a gene: 10. This CDR3 region has 16 residues. The CDR3 spells CASRPMTGENYNEQFF. The CDR3 nucleotides are TGTGCCAGCAGGCCTATGACAGGGGAAAACTACAATGAGCAGTTCTTC.

This clone was seen a few times. This chain connects TRBV7-2 to TRBJ2-1, with 8 nucleotides matching TRBD2. CDR1 is SGHTA and CDR2 is FQGNSA in the germline V gene. The CDR3 spans 12 residues. The V and J ends lost 4 bases and 10 bases, in that order; junction bases with no gene match: 3. The CDR3 spells CASSSGGVEQFF. CDR3 sequence (DNA): TGTGCCAGCAGCTCGGGAGGGGTCGAGCAGTTCTTC.

The rearrangement uses TRBV5-4 and TRBJ1-1; the D gene is possibly TRBD1 (6 bases). V lost 7 bases and J 1 base, leaving 20 bases between the germline ends. The CDR3 has 16 amino acids. Germline V gene sequence: CDR1 SGHNT, CDR2 YYREEE (reference sequence). The CDR3 reads CASASNGGLPNTEAFF. CDR3 nucleotides: TGTGCCAGCGCCTCAAACGGGGGGCTGCCGAACACTGAAGCTTTCTTT.

This clone was seen once. This chain joins TRBV9 and TRBJ1-5; D is undetermined. Deletions cut 0 bases from V and 0 bases from J, with 7 bases between. CDR1 is SGDLS and CDR2 is YYNGEE in the germline V gene. The CDR3 is 15 residues long. CDR3 sequence reads: CASSVDLSSNQPQHF. CDR3 DNA sequence: TGTGCCAGCAGCGTAGACCTATCTAGCAATCAGCCCCAGCATTTT.

The chain combines TRBV18 with TRBJ1-6; tentative D call: TRBD1 (5 bases). Trimming removed 5 bases at V and 6 bases at J, with 14 bases between. This CDR3 contains 15 residues. The germline V gene has CDR1 KGHSH and CDR2 LQKENI. The DNA of the CDR3 is TGTGCCAGCTCATTGACAGATACTACTAATTCACCCCTCCACTTT. This sequence encodes CASSLTDTTNSPLHF. The full variable domain, with the rest looked up from reference TRBV18 and TRBJ1-6, is NAGVMQNPRHLVRRRGQEARLRCSPMKGHSHVYWYRQLPEEGLKFMVYLQKENIIDESGMPKERFSAEFPKEGPSILRIQQVVRGDSAAYFCASSLTDTTNSPLHFGNGTRLTVT.

This clone was recorded only once. This chain connects TRBV18 to TRBJ1-1, with 10 bases fitting TRBD1. This CDR3 spans 12 amino acids. Germline V CDR1 and CDR2: KGHSH, LQKENI. V shed 5 bases, J shed 11 bases, and the junction held 5 bases outside the gene matches. The CDR3 is CASSGQGGVAFF. The CDR3, as DNA: TGTGCCAGCTCAGGACAGGGGGGTGTCGCTTTCTTT.